Following are 7 T cell receptor beta chains from one sample sequenced in a study of OX40 agonist ivuxolimab in advanced cancers. Only in-frame clones appear in the TCRdb table, and some are missing; sequencing was by immunoSEQ multiplex PCR. This table has roughly 72,000 clones, 89% appearing once. Sample: CD4+ or CD8+ T cells sorted from blood, taken in a trial of the OX40 agonist ivuxolimab. The receptors stem from an adult with an advanced solid tumor such as melanoma, head and neck, liver or kidney cancer.

The CDR3 region is CASSFSREEGAFF. In DNA, the CDR3 is TGTGCCAGCAGCTTCAGCAGGGAAGAGGGAGCTTTCTTT. The chain couples TRBV7-9 to TRBJ1-1; a possible D gene is TRBD1 (5 bases). Germline values: CDR1 SEHNR, CDR2 FQNEAQ (reference sequence). The CDR3 length is 13 residues. Trimming took 3 bases from V and 10 from J, leaving 15 bases between them.

This chain joins TRBV6-5 and TRBJ1-2, with 9 bases that match TRBD1. The CDR3 consists of 14 residues. In germline, CDR1 is MNHEY, CDR2 SVGAGI. V was pared by 6 bases and J by 8 bases, with 10 bases of the junction left unmatched. The CDR3 sequence is CASSLLQGAKGYTF. For the CDR3, the DNA is TGTGCCAGCAGCCTACTACAGGGGGCGAAGGGCTACACCTTC.

V is TRBV19 and J is TRBJ2-3; the D gene is possibly TRBD2 (7 bases). Trimming removed 7 bases from V and 0 bases from J, with 17 bases in between. Germline loops: CDR1 LNHDA, CDR2 SQIVND (reference sequence). The CDR3 covers 16 residues. The CDR3 loop is CASTTRGGLSTDTQYF. The CDR3 DNA is TGTGCCAGTACCACAAGGGGGGGGCTAAGCACAGATACGCAGTATTTT.

Only a few counts were recorded for this clone. The CDR3: CASSYLGTDSYEQYF. CDR3 DNA sequence: TGTGCCAGCAGTTACTTGGGGACAGACTCCTACGAGCAGTACTTC. This rearrangement joins TRBV6-5 to TRBJ2-7, with 7 nucleotides matching TRBD1. Germline trimming cut 1 base from V and 0 bases from J; bases unmatched to any gene: 3. CDR1 and CDR2 (germline): MNHEY, SVGAGI. The length of the CDR3 is 15 residues.

DNA for the CDR3: TGTGCCAGCAGCGCCGGGACAGGGGAGCAGCCCCAGCATTTT. Its protein is CASSAGTGEQPQHF. V usage is TRBV9 and J usage is TRBJ1-5, with TRBD1 identical over 10 bases. V dropped 3 bases and J dropped 7; count of bases not matched to a gene: 4. From germline, CDR1 is SGDLS and CDR2 YYNGEE. The length of the CDR3 is 14 residues.

The V call is TRBV29-1, the J call TRBJ2-1; no clear D gene. Per germline, CDR1 SQVTM and CDR2 ANQGSEA. Trimming removed 1 base at V and 4 bases at J, with 8 bases between. The CDR3 covers 13 residues. This chain's CDR3 is CSVEVAGYNEQFF. The CDR3 DNA is TGCAGCGTTGAAGTGGCCGGGTACAATGAGCAGTTCTTC.

The table lists this clone with a count of one. The chain carries TRBV11-2 and TRBJ2-7; D possibly corresponds to TRBD1 (6 bases). The CDR3 extends over 14 amino acids. Germline V lookup: CDR1 SGHAT, CDR2 FQNNGV. The V gene lost 5 bases and the J gene lost 0 bases, with 11 bases spanning the gap. The CDR3, as DNA: TGTGCCAGCAGCCGAGGGGGTGACTCCTACGAGCAGTACTTC. It encodes CASSRGGDSYEQYF.